The 27 T cell receptor beta chains reported below all come from one sample, sequenced in a study of OX40 agonist ivuxolimab in advanced cancers. TCRdb's copy holds only in-frame clones and misses some; the assay was immunoSEQ multiplex PCR. The sample has roughly 80,000 clones, around 86% seen once. Sequenced here: CD4+ or CD8+ T cells sorted from blood, sampled in a trial of the OX40 agonist ivuxolimab. The source is an adult with an advanced solid tumor such as melanoma, head and neck, liver or kidney cancer.

The chain has TRBV6-1 and TRBJ1-2; D is uncertain. V lost 9 bases and J lost 3, with 11 bases in between. Germline V lookup: CDR1 MNHNS, CDR2 SASEGT. The CDR3 length is 12 residues. The CDR3 spells CASWGYDYGYTF. DNA of the CDR3: TGTGCCAGTTGGGGTTACGACTATGGCTACACCTTC.

The rearrangement joins TRBV6-6 to TRBJ1-2, with D maybe TRBD1 (5 bases). Germline CDR1 MNHNY, CDR2 SVGAGI (reference sequence). V lost 7 bases, J lost 8 bases, and 20 bases lay in between. CDR3 size: 14 residues. The CDR3 loop is CASNTGTAVYGYTF. The CDR3 nucleotides are TGTGCCAGCAACACCGGGACTGCGGTTTACGGCTACACCTTC.

The chain links TRBV15 to TRBJ2-1; 10 bases are a match to TRBD2. V lost 1 base and J lost 10; bases outside the gene matches: 7. The germline V gene encodes CDR1 LNHNV and CDR2 YYDKDF (reference sequence). The CDR3 has 15 amino acids. The CDR3 sequence: CATSRGPSGSVEQFF. The DNA for the CDR3 is TGTGCCACCAGCAGAGGCCCTAGCGGGAGTGTGGAGCAGTTCTTC.

The chain recombines TRBV6-6 with TRBJ2-7; possible D gene TRBD1, 6 bases. The ends were cut back, 1 base at V and 7 bases at J, with 14 bases in the middle. The CDR3 runs 14 residues. Germline values: CDR1 MNHNY, CDR2 SVGAGI (reference sequence). The DNA for the CDR3 is TGTGCCAGCAGTTACTGGCAGGGGAAGAGGGAGCAGTACTTC. It is translated as CASSYWQGKREQYF.

J is TRBJ2-7 and V is TRBV6-5; a weak D match, TRBD1 (7 bases). V lost 2 bases, J lost 3 bases, and 14 bases lay in between. The CDR3 has 15 amino acids. Germline CDR1 is MNHEY and CDR2 is SVGAGI. CDR3 coding DNA: TGTGCCAGCAGTTACGCGGGACAGTTAAACTACGAGCAGTACTTC. Amino acids: CASSYAGQLNYEQYF.

The chain employs TRBV9 and TRBJ2-3; D is possibly TRBD1 (5 bases). V dropped 1 base and J dropped 5 bases, with 11 bases sitting between them. Germline V gene lookup returns CDR1 SGDLS and CDR2 YYNGEE. The CDR3 has 14 amino acids. The CDR3 sequence: CASSVRVGEDTQYF. The CDR3, as DNA: TGTGCCAGCAGCGTACGGGTAGGGGAAGATACGCAGTATTTT.

V gene TRBV5-6 combines with J gene TRBJ1-1; the D gene is possibly TRBD1 (5 bases). Trimming left V 4 bases short and J 1 base short, with 11 bases between. Germline CDR1 reads SGHDT; CDR2 reads YYEEEE. The CDR3 has 14 residues. The CDR3 is CASSLGGANTEAFF. The CDR3 DNA reads TGTGCCAGCAGCCTGGGAGGGGCGAACACTGAAGCTTTCTTT.

The V call is TRBV19, the J call TRBJ1-4; TRBD1 aligns across 9 bases. The CDR3 covers 16 residues. Trimming removed 3 bases from V and 3 bases from J; junction bases left unmatched: 5. Germline values: CDR1 LNHDA, CDR2 SQIVND (reference sequence). The DNA of the CDR3 is TGTGCCAGTAGTATCGGGACAGGGAAATCTAATGAAAAACTGTTTTTT. Translated: CASSIGTGKSNEKLFF.

This chain connects TRBV5-5 to TRBJ1-1; the D gene is possibly TRBD1 (6 bases). V was clipped by 4 bases and J by 1 base, with 11 bases between them. Germline-derived CDR1 and CDR2 are SGHKS and YYEKEE (reference sequence). The CDR3 totals 14 residues. The CDR3 is CASSGGGPNTEAFF. CDR3 sequence (DNA): TGTGCCAGCAGCGGAGGGGGGCCGAACACTGAAGCTTTCTTT.

The chain uses TRBV7-2 and TRBJ2-5, with unresolved D. Trimming removed 1 base from V and 7 bases from J, with 10 bases in between. Germline V gene data show CDR1 as SGHTA and CDR2 as FQGNSA. The CDR3 spans 13 residues. The DNA for the CDR3 is TGTGCCAGCAGCTTAGGTTTCTCCCCGACCCAGTACTTC. Protein sequence: CASSLGFSPTQYF.

V gene TRBV7-2 combines with J gene TRBJ2-2; D gene ambiguous. Germline CDR1 SGHTA, CDR2 FQGNSA. Trimming shortened V by 4 bases and J by 5 bases, and 14 bases separated the two germline ends. The CDR3 is made up of 15 amino acids. CDR3 amino acids: CASSSLRQMTGELFF. The CDR3 DNA is TGTGCCAGCAGCTCCCTTCGGCAGATGACCGGGGAGCTGTTTTTT.

This clone was seen more than once but under ten times. The chain carries TRBV30 and TRBJ1-1; no firm D call. V lost 4 bases and J lost 1, with 7 bases in between. Germline-derived CDR1 and CDR2 are GTSNPN and SVGIG (reference sequence). The CDR3 sequence is 12 residues long. The CDR3 here is CAWTPGNTEAFF. In DNA form, the CDR3 reads TGTGCCTGGACCCCAGGGAACACTGAAGCTTTCTTT.

The chain carries TRBV28 and TRBJ1-2, with 9 bases aligning to TRBD1. The CDR3 totals 15 residues. Germline V gene lookup returns CDR1 MDHEN and CDR2 SYDVKM. The J segment lost 0 bases and the V segment lost 5 bases, leaving 4 bases of the junction unmatched. CDR3: CASSPGTGSNYGYTF. Written as DNA, the CDR3 is TGTGCCAGCAGTCCGGGGACAGGGTCTAACTATGGCTACACCTTC.

This chain joins TRBV19 and TRBJ2-7; 8 bases are a match to TRBD2. This CDR3 has 13 residues. Germline CDR1 reads LNHDA; CDR2 reads SQIVND (reference sequence). Unmatched junction bases numbered 5, after V lost 7 bases and J lost 3 bases. The CDR3 protein is CASKRREGYEQYF. Here the CDR3 DNA reads TGTGCCAGTAAGCGCCGGGAGGGCTACGAGCAGTACTTC.

In DNA, the CDR3 is TGTGCCAGCAGCAAAGCGACAGGGATCGCTAACTATGGCTACACCTTC. Encoded protein: CASSKATGIANYGYTF. The V gene is TRBV9, the J gene TRBJ1-2, with 7 bases matching TRBD1. Germline loops: CDR1 SGDLS, CDR2 YYNGEE. V lost 4 bases, J lost 0 bases, and 9 bases stayed unmatched. The CDR3 sequence is 16 residues long.

V usage is TRBV6-1 and J usage is TRBJ2-7; D is possibly TRBD1 or TRBD2 (5 bases each). V was clipped by 5 bases and J by 2 bases, with 10 bases between them. This CDR3 is 13 amino acids long. Looked up from germline, CDR1 is MNHNS and CDR2 is SASEGT. The CDR3 loop is CASSKGRTYEQYF. The CDR3 region has the DNA TGTGCCAGCAGTAAGGGACGCACCTACGAGCAGTACTTC.

The CDR3 DNA follows: TGTGCCAGCAGAGCTCGAGTAGGAGTCACTGAAGCTTTCTTT. Translation: CASRARVGVTEAFF. The chain recombines TRBV6-6 with TRBJ1-1; D unresolved. V was shortened by 6 bases and J by 4 bases, with 15 bases between the two germline ends. The CDR3 totals 14 residues. The germline V gene encodes CDR1 MNHNY and CDR2 SVGAGI (reference sequence).

The CDR3 loop is CASSLEGQVIYGYTF. The DNA of the CDR3 is TGTGCCAGCAGCTTGGAGGGACAGGTGATCTATGGCTACACCTTC. This chain joins TRBV7-2 and TRBJ1-2; TRBD1 agrees at 8 bases. J gave up 4 bases and V 3 bases, and 7 bases lay outside the gene matches. Germline V gives CDR1 SGHTA, CDR2 FQGNSA. This CDR3 spans 15 amino acids.

This clone has just one count. The J gene is TRBJ1-1, the V gene TRBV18; unclear D gene. CDR3 length equals 13 residues. Germline V CDR1 and CDR2: KGHSH, LQKENI. Trimming cost V 4 bases and J 3 bases, with 9 bases left between them. CDR3 protein: CASSLGVDTEAFF. The CDR3 DNA sequence: TGTGCCAGCTCACTTGGGGTCGACACTGAAGCTTTCTTT.

V usage is TRBV11-3 and J usage is TRBJ2-5, with D possibly matching TRBD1 (5 bases). This CDR3 is 14 amino acids long. Trimming removed 1 base from V and 1 base from J, with 7 bases in between. The V gene's germline CDR1 is SGHNT and CDR2 YENEEA. The CDR3 region is CASSLGQIQETQYF. CDR3 DNA sequence: TGTGCCAGCAGCTTAGGACAGATCCAAGAGACCCAGTACTTC.

The chain uses TRBV5-1 and TRBJ2-3; D is perhaps TRBD2 (5 bases). Per the germline V gene, CDR1 is SGHRS and CDR2 is YFSETQ. The CDR3 length is 15 residues. The V gene lost 2 bases and the J gene lost 0 bases, with 10 bases spanning the gap. CDR3 region: CASSFWAGSTDTQYF. In DNA form, the CDR3 reads TGCGCCAGCAGCTTTTGGGCGGGCAGCACAGATACGCAGTATTTT.

The chain uses TRBV5-1 and TRBJ2-2, with 7 bases fitting TRBD2. Trimming at V came to 1 base and at J to 7 bases, leaving 7 bases not matched to a gene. This CDR3 comprises 15 residues. Germline V gene data show CDR1 as SGHRS and CDR2 as YFSETQ. CDR3 nucleotides: TGCGCCAGCAGCTTGCTTAGCGGGTTCAGCGGGGAGCTGTTTTTT. Translated: CASSLLSGFSGELFF.

The rearrangement joins TRBV5-1 to TRBJ1-5, with no clear D. Germline V gives CDR1 SGHRS, CDR2 YFSETQ. V dropped 4 bases and J dropped 0 bases, with 5 bases sitting between them. This CDR3 spans 13 amino acids. CDR3 coding DNA: TGCGCCAGCAGCGCGAATAGCAATCAGCCCCAGCATTTT. As protein: CASSANSNQPQHF.

V usage is TRBV6-1 and J usage is TRBJ2-1, with D maybe TRBD2 (6 bases). V lost 7 bases and J lost 8, with 18 bases in between. Germline V gene lookup returns CDR1 MNHNS and CDR2 SASEGT. This CDR3 contains 14 residues. CDR3 nucleotides: TGTGCCAGCACATTGGGGGGTGCGAGGGATGAGCAGTTCTTC. Translated: CASTLGGARDEQFF.

In its sample, this clone was seen a few times. The same CDR3 can be traced to other DNA sequences in this sample. The V gene is TRBV30, the J gene TRBJ1-1, with D hard to call. Trimming cost V 0 bases and J 4 bases, with 9 bases left between them. CDR3 length equals 13 residues. Looked up from germline, CDR1 is GTSNPN and CDR2 is SVGIG (reference sequence). The CDR3 reads CAWSVRWGTEAFF. CDR3 sequence (DNA): TGTGCCTGGAGTGTACGTTGGGGCACTGAAGCTTTCTTT.

This chain uses TRBV2 with TRBJ2-1, with TRBD2 identical over 11 bases. V lost 7 bases, J lost 9 bases, and 11 bases stayed unmatched. CDR3 length: 15 amino acids. Germline values: CDR1 SNHLY, CDR2 FYNNEI. This CDR3 reads CASILNSGRAGEQFF. In DNA, the CDR3 is TGTGCCAGCATACTAAATAGCGGGAGGGCCGGTGAGCAGTTCTTC. Using reference TRBV2 and TRBJ2-1 for the parts outside the CDR3, the full variable domain is EPEVTQTPSHQVTQMGQEVILRCVPISNHLYFYWYRQILGQKVEFLVSFYNNEISEKSEIFDDQFSVERPDGSNFTLKIRSTKLEDSAMYFCASILNSGRAGEQFFGPGTRLTVL.

The chain carries TRBV6-5 and TRBJ2-2; unclear D gene. The V and J ends lost 6 bases and 1 base respectively, with 9 bases between them. The CDR3 is made up of 14 amino acids. Germline assignment: CDR1 MNHEY and CDR2 SVGAGI. The CDR3 spells CASRSIGNTGELFF. The CDR3 DNA sequence: TGTGCCAGCAGGTCAATAGGGAACACCGGGGAGCTGTTTTTT.